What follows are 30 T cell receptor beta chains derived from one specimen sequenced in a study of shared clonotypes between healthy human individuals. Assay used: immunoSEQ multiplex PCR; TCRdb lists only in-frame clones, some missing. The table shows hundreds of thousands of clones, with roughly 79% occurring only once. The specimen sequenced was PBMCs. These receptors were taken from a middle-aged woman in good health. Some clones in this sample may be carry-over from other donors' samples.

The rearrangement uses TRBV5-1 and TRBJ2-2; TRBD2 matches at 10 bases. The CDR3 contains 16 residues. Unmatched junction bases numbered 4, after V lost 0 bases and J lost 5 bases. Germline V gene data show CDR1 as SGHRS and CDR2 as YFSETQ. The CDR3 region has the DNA TGCGCCAGCAGCTTGGAGCCTAGCGGGAGTACCGGGGAGCTGTTTTTT. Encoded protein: CASSLEPSGSTGELFF.

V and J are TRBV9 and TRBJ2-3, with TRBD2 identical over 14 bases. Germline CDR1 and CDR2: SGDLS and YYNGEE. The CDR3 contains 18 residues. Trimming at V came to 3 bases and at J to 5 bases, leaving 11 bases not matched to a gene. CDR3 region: CASSASGTSGSGGDTQYF. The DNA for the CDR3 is TGTGCCAGCAGCGCCTCCGGGACTAGCGGGAGCGGAGGAGATACGCAGTATTTT.

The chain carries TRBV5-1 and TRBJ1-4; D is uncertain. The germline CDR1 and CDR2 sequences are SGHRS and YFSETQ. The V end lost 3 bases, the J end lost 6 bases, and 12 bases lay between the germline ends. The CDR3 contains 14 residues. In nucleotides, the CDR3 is TGCGCCAGCAGCTCCCCGGGTCAGGATGAAAAACTGTTTTTT. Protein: CASSSPGQDEKLFF.

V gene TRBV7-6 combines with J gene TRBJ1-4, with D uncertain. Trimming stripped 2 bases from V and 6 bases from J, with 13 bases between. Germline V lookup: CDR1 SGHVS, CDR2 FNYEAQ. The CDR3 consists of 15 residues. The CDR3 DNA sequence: TGTGCCAGCAGCTTAATGACGGGGAGGGATGAAAAACTGTTTTTT. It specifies CASSLMTGRDEKLFF.

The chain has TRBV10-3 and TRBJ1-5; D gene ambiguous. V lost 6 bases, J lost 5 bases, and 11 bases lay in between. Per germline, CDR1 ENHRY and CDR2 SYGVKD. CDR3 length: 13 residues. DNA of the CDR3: TGTGCCATCAGCCCTGGACCCGATCAGCCCCAGCATTTT. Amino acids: CAISPGPDQPQHF.

The DNA for the CDR3 is TGCGCCAGCAGCTTGGCACTAGCGGGAGTCTACAATGAGCAGTTCTTC. It codes for CASSLALAGVYNEQFF. V and J are TRBV5-1 and TRBJ2-1, with TRBD2 matching 11 bases. The germline V gene has CDR1 SGHRS and CDR2 YFSETQ. Losses at the gene ends were 0 bases for V and 3 bases for J; bases not matched to a gene: 2. The CDR3 runs to 16 residues. Full variable domain (missing parts from reference TRBV5-1 and TRBJ2-1): KAGVTQTPRYLIKTRGQQVTLSCSPISGHRSVSWYQQTPGQGLQFLFEYFSETQRNKGNFPGRFSGRQFSNSRSEMNVSTLELGDSALYLCASSLALAGVYNEQFFGPGTRLTVL.

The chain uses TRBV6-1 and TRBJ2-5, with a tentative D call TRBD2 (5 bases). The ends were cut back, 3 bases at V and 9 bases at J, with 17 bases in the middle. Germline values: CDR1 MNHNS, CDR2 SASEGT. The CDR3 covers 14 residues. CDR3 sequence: CASSERAARGSQYF. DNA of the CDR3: TGTGCCAGCAGTGAGAGGGCGGCCCGCGGGTCCCAGTACTTC.

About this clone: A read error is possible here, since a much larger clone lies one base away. The CDR3 nucleotides read TGTGCCAGCAGCCAAGTATCTGGTCCCCACGGCTACACCTTC. This sequence encodes CASSQVSGPHGYTF. V and J are TRBV4-2 and TRBJ1-2; D call uncertain. V lost 1 base to trimming and J lost 8 bases, with 14 bases between them. The CDR3 runs to 14 residues. CDR1 is LGHNA, CDR2 YNFKEQ, per germline.

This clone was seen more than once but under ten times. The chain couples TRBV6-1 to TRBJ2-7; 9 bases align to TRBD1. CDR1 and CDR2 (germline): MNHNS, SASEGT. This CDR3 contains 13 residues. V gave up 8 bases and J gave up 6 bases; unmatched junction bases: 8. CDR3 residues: CASRTGEFGEQYF. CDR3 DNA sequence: TGTGCCAGCCGGACAGGGGAGTTTGGCGAGCAGTACTTC.

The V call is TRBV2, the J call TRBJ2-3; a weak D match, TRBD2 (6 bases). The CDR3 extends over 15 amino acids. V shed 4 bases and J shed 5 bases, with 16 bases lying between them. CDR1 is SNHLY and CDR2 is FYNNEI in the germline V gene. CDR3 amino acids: CASSVSGRDVDTQYF. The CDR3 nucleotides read TGTGCCAGCAGTGTCAGTGGGCGGGACGTAGATACGCAGTATTTT.

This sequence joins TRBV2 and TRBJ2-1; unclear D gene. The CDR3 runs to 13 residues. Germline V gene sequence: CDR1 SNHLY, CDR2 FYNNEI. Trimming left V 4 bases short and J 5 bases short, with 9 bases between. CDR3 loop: CASSVGWDNEQFF. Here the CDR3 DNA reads TGTGCCAGCAGTGTAGGGTGGGACAATGAGCAGTTCTTC.

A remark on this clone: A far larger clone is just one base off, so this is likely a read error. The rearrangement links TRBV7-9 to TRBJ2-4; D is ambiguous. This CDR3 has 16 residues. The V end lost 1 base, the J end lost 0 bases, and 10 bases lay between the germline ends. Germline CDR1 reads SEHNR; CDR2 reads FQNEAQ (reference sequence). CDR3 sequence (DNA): TGTGCCAGCAGCTTAGAGGCAGGTCTAGCCAAAAACATTCAGTACTTC. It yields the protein CASSLEAGLAKNIQYF.

CDR3 coding DNA: TGTGCCAGCCGGTTCCAGAGGGACACTGAAGCTTTCTTT. Translation: CASRFQRDTEAFF. The chain recombines TRBV2 with TRBJ1-1; D unresolved. This CDR3 is 13 amino acids long. Per germline, CDR1 SNHLY and CDR2 FYNNEI. V was trimmed by 8 bases and J by 3 bases, leaving 13 bases between them.

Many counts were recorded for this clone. CDR3 in DNA: TGTGCCAGCAGCTTAGGTGACTTCTCTGGAAACACCATATATTTT. It is translated as CASSLGDFSGNTIYF. V gene TRBV11-2 combines with J gene TRBJ1-3; the D is unclear. This CDR3 region has 15 residues. Per the germline V gene, CDR1 is SGHAT and CDR2 is FQNNGV. V was shortened by 1 base and J by 0 bases, with 7 bases between the two germline ends.

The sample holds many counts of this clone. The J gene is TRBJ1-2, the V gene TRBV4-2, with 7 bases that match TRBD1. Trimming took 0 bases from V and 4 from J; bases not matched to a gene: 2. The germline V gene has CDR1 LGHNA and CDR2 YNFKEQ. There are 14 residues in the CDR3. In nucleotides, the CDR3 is TGTGCCAGCAGCCAAGAGTGGACAGGCTATGGCTACACCTTC. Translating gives CASSQEWTGYGYTF.

The chain's CDR3 is CASSRRQVGQGRSYEQYF. The CDR3 bases are TGTGCCAGCAGTCGACGACAAGTCGGACAGGGGAGATCCTACGAGCAGTACTTC. The chain combines TRBV27 with TRBJ2-7; TRBD1 agrees at 9 bases. Trimming removed 5 bases from V and 1 base from J; junction bases left unmatched: 15. This CDR3 region has 18 residues. The V gene's germline CDR1 is MNHEY and CDR2 SMNVEV (reference sequence).

The CDR3 region has the DNA TGTGCCAGCCATTCGGGAGCACACTACGAGCAGTACTTC. Translation: CASHSGAHYEQYF. V and J are TRBV28 and TRBJ2-7; D is perhaps TRBD2 (6 bases). CDR1 is MDHEN and CDR2 is SYDVKM in the germline V gene. There are 13 residues in the CDR3. Trimming took 8 bases from V and 3 from J, leaving 14 bases between them.

The CDR3 is CAISPAGANVLTF. In DNA form, the CDR3 reads TGTGCCATCAGTCCCGCTGGGGCCAACGTCCTGACTTTC. The chain uses TRBV10-3 and TRBJ2-6; D gene uncertain. Germline assignment: CDR1 ENHRY and CDR2 SYGVKD. The CDR3 loop spans 13 amino acids. The V and J ends lost 5 bases and 2 bases respectively, with 4 bases between them.

The DNA for the CDR3 is TGTGCCAGCAGCTTATTCTCCGATAGCCAGTTCTTC. Protein sequence: CASSLFSDSQFF. This chain connects TRBV5-6 to TRBJ2-1; D remains unclear. V was pared by 2 bases and J by 13 bases, with 13 bases between. The CDR3 has 12 amino acids. Germline values: CDR1 SGHDT, CDR2 YYEEEE.

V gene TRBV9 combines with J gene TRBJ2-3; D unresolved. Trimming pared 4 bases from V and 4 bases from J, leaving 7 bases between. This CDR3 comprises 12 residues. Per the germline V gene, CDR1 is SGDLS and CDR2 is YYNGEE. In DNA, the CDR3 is TGTGCCAGCAGCCATACTCCAGATACGCAGTATTTT. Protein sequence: CASSHTPDTQYF.

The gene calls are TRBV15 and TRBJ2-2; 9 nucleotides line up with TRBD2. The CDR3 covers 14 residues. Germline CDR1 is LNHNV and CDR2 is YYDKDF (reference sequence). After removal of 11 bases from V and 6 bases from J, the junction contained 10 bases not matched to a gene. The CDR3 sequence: CAAVGAGGPGELFF. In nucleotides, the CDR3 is TGTGCCGCAGTAGGAGCGGGAGGTCCCGGGGAGCTGTTTTTT.

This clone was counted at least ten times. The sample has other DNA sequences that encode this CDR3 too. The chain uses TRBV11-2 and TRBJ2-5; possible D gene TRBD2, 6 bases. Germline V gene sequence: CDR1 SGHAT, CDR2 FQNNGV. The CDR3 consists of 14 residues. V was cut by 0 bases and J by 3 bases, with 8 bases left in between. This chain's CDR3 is CASSLERGKETQYF. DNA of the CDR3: TGTGCCAGCAGCTTAGAGCGGGGTAAAGAGACCCAGTACTTC.

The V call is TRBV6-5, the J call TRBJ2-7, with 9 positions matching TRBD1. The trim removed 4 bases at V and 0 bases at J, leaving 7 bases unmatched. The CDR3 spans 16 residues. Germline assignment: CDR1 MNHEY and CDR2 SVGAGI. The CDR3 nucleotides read TGTGCCAGCAGTTCGGACAGGGGACAGTTCTCCTACGAGCAGTACTTC. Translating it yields CASSSDRGQFSYEQYF.

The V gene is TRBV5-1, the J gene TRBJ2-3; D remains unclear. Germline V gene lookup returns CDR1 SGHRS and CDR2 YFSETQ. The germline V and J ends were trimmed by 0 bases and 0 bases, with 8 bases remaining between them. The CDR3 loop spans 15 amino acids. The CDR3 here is CASSLGGISTDTQYF. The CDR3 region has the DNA TGCGCCAGCAGCTTGGGGGGTATTAGCACAGATACGCAGTATTTT.

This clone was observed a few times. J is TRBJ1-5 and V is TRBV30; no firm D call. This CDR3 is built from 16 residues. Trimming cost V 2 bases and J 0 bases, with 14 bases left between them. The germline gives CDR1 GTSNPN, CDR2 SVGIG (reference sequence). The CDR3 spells CAWSLLSGNSNQPQHF. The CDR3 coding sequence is TGTGCCTGGAGTCTTCTCTCAGGTAATAGCAATCAGCCCCAGCATTTT.

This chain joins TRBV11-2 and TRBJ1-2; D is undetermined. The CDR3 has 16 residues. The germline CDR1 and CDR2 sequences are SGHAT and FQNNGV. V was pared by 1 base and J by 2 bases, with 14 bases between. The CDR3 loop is CASSLAPIPANYGYTF. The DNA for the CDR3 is TGTGCCAGCAGCTTAGCCCCCATACCAGCGAACTATGGCTACACCTTC.

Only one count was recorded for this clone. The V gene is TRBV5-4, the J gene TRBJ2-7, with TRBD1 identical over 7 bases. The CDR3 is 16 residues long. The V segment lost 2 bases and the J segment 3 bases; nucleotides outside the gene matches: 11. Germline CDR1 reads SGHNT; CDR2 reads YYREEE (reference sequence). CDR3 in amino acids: CASSFKLGDSDYEQYF. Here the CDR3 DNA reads TGTGCCAGCAGCTTTAAGCTAGGGGACAGCGACTACGAGCAGTACTTC.

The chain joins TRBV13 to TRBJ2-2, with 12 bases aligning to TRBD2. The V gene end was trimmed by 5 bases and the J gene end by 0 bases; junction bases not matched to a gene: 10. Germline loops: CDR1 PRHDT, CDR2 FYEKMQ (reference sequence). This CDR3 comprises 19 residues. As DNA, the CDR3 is TGTGCCAGCAGCACCCGGACTAGCGGGACTGACACGAACACCGGGGAGCTGTTTTTT. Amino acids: CASSTRTSGTDTNTGELFF.

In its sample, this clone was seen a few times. The CDR3 coding sequence is TGTGCCAGCAGTACCGGACAGGGTTTGACCGGGGAGCTGTTTTTT. Amino acids: CASSTGQGLTGELFF. The chain recombines TRBV28 with TRBJ2-2, with 8 bases fitting TRBD1. Unmatched junction bases numbered 7, after V lost 5 bases and J lost 5 bases. The CDR3 is 15 amino acids. Germline CDR1 and CDR2: MDHEN and SYDVKM.

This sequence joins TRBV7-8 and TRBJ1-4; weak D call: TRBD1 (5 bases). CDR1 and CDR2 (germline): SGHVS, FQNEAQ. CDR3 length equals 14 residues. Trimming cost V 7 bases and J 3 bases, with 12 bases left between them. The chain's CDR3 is CASNQGFANEKLFF. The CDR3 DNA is TGTGCCAGCAACCAGGGATTCGCTAATGAAAAACTGTTTTTT.